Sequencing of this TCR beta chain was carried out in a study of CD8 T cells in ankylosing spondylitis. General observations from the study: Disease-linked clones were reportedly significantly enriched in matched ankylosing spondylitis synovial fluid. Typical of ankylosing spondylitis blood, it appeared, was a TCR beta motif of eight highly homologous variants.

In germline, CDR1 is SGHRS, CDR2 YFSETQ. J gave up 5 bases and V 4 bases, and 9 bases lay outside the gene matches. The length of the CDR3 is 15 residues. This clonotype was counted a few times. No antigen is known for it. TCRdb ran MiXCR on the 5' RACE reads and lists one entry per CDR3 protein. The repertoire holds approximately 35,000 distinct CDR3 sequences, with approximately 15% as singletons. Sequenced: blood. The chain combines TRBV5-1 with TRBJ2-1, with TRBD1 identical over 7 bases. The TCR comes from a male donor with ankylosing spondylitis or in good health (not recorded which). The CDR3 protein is CASSRTGAQNNEQFF. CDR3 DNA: TGCGCCAGCAGCCGGACAGGAGCTCAGAACAATGAGCAGTTCTTC.